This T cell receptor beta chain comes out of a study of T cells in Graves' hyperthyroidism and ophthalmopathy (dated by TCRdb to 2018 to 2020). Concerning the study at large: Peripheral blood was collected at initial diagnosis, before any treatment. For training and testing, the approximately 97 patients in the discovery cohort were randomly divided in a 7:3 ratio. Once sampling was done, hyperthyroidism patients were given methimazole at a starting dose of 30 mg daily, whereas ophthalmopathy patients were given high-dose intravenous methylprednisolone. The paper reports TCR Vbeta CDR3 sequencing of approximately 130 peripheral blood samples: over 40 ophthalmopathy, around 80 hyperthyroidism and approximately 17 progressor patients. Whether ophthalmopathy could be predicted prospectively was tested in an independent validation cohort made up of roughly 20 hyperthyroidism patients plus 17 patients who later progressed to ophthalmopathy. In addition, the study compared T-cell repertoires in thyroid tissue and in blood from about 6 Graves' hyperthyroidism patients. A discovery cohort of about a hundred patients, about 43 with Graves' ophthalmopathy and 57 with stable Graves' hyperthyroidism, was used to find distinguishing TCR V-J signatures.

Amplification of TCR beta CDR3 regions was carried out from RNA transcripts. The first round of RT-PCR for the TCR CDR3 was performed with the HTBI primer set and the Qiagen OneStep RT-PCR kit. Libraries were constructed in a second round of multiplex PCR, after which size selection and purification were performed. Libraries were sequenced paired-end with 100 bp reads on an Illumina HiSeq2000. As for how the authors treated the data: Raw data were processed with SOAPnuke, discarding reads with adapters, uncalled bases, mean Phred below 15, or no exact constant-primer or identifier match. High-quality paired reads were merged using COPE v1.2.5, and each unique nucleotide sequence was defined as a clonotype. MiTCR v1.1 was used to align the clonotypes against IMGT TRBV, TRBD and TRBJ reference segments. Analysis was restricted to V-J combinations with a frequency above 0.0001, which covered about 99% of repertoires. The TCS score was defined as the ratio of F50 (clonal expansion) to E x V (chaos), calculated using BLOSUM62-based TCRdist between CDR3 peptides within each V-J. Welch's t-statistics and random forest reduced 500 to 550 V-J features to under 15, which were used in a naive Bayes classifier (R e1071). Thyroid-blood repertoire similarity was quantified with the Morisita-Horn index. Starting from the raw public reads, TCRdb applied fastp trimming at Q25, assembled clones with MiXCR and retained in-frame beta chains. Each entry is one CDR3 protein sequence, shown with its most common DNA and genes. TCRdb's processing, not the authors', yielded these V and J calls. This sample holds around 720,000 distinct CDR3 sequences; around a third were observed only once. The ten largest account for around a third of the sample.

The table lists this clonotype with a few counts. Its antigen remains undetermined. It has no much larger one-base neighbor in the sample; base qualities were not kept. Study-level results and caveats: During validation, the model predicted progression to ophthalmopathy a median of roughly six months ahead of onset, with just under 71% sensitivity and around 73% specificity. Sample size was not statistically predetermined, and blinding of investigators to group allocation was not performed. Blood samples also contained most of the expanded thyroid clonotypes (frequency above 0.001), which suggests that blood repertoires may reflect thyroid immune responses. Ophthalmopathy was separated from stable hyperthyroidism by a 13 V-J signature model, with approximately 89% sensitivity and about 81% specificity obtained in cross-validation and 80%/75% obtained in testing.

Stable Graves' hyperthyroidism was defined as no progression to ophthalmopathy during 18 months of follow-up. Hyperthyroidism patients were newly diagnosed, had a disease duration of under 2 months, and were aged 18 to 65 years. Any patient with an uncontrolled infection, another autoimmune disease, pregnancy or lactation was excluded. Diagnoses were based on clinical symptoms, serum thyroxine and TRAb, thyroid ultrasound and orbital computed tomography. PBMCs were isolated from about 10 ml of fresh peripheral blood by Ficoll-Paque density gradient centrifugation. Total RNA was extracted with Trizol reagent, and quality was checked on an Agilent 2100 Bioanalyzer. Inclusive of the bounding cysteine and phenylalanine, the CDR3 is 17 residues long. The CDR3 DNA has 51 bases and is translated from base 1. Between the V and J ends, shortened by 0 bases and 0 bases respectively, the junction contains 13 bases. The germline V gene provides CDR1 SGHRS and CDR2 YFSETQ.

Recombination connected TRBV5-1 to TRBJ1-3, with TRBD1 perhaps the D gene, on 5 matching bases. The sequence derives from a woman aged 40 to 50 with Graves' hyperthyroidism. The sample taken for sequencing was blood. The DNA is TGCGCCAGCAGCTTGGTCGGGACCGCTCTCTCTGGAAACACCATATATTTT. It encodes CASSLVGTALSGNTIYF. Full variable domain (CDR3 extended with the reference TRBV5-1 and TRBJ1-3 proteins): KAGVTQTPRYLIKTRGQQVTLSCSPISGHRSVSWYQQTPGQGLQFLFEYFSETQRNKGNFPGRFSGRQFSNSRSEMNVSTLELGDSALYLCASSLVGTALSGNTIYFGEGSWLTVV.